This TCR beta chain derives from a study of response to subunit inactivated influenza vaccine (dated by TCRdb to 2016 to 2019). For the wider study: Deep quantitative T cell receptor repertoire profiling was used in the study to track responses to a trivalent subunit inactivated influenza vaccine.

On the study overall, not on this receptor specifically: The authors proposed that each seasonal influenza vaccination may bring in only a limited number of new T cells.

Receptors were amplified or captured by RT-PCR. The sample was run on an Illumina HiSeq 2500. The public reads were quality trimmed at Q25 with fastp and then assembled into clones with MiXCR by TCRdb, keeping productive beta chains. Each record represents a unique CDR3 protein, reported with the most common genes and DNA among its rows. Recorded for this sample are 800,000 or so distinct CDR3 sequences; about 20% of them occurred a single time. Clones ranked in the top ten supply about a tenth of the sample. Here V drops 7 bases and J drops 2 bases, and the junction holds 5 bases not matched to any gene. The CDR3 holds 15 amino acids from the cysteine to the phenylalanine. CDR3 DNA is the only sequence kept; it has 45 bases, read in frame from the first base. CDR1 SGHTA and CDR2 FQGNSA were looked up in the germline V gene. As concerns this clonotype: It lacks a known antigen. Nothing much larger sits one base from this clone, and base qualities are not available.

The V gene is TRBV7-2 and the J gene is TRBJ2-1; TRBD2 agrees with 10 junctional bases. The specimen comprised PBMCs from blood, sampled around 5 days after vaccination. This clonotype was obtained from a man in his forties or fifties who received an inactivated influenza vaccine. Donor details come from another sample of the same person, matched by shared clones. The CDR3 is CASIRSGGAYNEQFF. Read as DNA, the sequence is TGTGCCAGCATTAGGAGCGGGGGGGCCTACAATGAGCAGTTCTTC.